This is a list of T cell receptor beta chains from one sample in a study of identical twins. TCRdb analysed the 5' RACE reads with MiXCR anew, one entry per CDR3 protein. The sample contains around 510,000 distinct CDR3 sequences, around an eighth of which appear only once. These same data were also listed under a study on yellow fever vaccine responses in identical twins.

Sequencing used CD4+ T cells sorted from blood. The receptor set was obtained from a woman aged 18-30 years in good health. The CDR3 runs from the conserved cysteine through the conserved F or W. D genes are given only for firm matches. Expanded clones get a size class; other rows say once, few or many, or leave the size out.

v_gene	d_gene	j_gene	abundance	CDR3nt	CDR3aa
TRBV29-1	TRBD2	TRBJ2-7	few	TGCAGCGTCGCACTAGCGGGAGTGGCCTACGAGCAGTACTTC	CSVALAGVAYEQYF
TRBV18	-	TRBJ2-3	-	TGTGCCAGCTCACCCATCCCAGGGGCCACAGATACGCAGTATTTT	CASSPIPGATDTQYF
TRBV6-1	-	TRBJ2-7	few	TGTGCCAGCAATGCGGCGGGGACCTACGAGCAGTACTTC	CASNAAGTYEQYF
TRBV27	-	TRBJ2-3	few	TGTGCCAGCAGAAAGAGCTGGGGATCTGGTACAGATACGCAGTATTTT	CASRKSWGSGTDTQYF
TRBV3-1	TRBD1	TRBJ2-1	-	TGTGCCAGCAGCCGGACCCGAGGGACAGGGGACAATGAGCAGTTCTTC	CASSRTRGTGDNEQFF
TRBV12-3/TRBV12-4	TRBD1	TRBJ2-7	many	TGTGCCAGCAGTCGACTCCGAGACAGGGGATTCGAGCAGTACTTC	CASSRLRDRGFEQYF
TRBV20-1	-	TRBJ2-1	-	TGCAGTGCTAGACGGACAGCCGGAGGTACCAATGAGCAGTTCTTC	CSARRTAGGTNEQFF
TRBV7-2	-	TRBJ2-7	few	TGTGCCAGCAGCTCGAGGGCGCCTTCTCGCTCCTACGAGCAGTACTTC	CASSSRAPSRSYEQYF
TRBV28	-	TRBJ2-3	-	TGTGCCAGCACCAAAGCGGGTCTCACAGATACGCAGTATTTT	CASTKAGLTDTQYF
TRBV5-1	TRBD2	TRBJ2-5	few	TGCGCCAGCGGACTAGCGGGAGGAGTTGAAGAGACCCAGTACTTC	CASGLAGGVEETQYF
TRBV12-3/TRBV12-4	-	TRBJ2-1	many	TGTGCCAGCAGTACCTCGTTCGGGGGCTACAATGAGCAGTTCTTC	CASSTSFGGYNEQFF
TRBV20-1	-	TRBJ2-2	many	TGCAGTGCTAGAAGCCGGGGGACCGGGGAGCTGTTTTTT	CSARSRGTGELFF
TRBV27	TRBD1	TRBJ2-2	-	TGTGCCAGCAGTATTACACAGGGGTCCGGGGAGCTGTTTTTT	CASSITQGSGELFF
TRBV5-1	TRBD1	TRBJ1-2	many	TGCGCCAGCAGAAATGGAGGGCAGGGGGCGTATGGCTACACCTTC	CASRNGGQGAYGYTF
TRBV7-2	-	TRBJ2-3	many	TGTGCCAGCAGCAAACAGACCAGCACAGATACGCAGTATTTT	CASSKQTSTDTQYF
TRBV6-2/TRBV6-3	TRBD2	TRBJ2-5	-	TGTGCCAGCAGTTACGGGTTAACTAGCGGGAAAGAGACCCAGTACTTC	CASSYGLTSGKETQYF
TRBV2	TRBD1	TRBJ2-2	-	TGTGCCAGCAGGGAACAGGGGTCTAACACCGGGGAGCTGTTTTTT	CASREQGSNTGELFF
TRBV13	-	TRBJ1-3	-	TGTGCCAGCAGCCTATGGACACTAAGCTCTGGAAACACCATATATTTT	CASSLWTLSSGNTIYF
TRBV29-1	-	TRBJ2-2	few	TGCAGCGGGGGGGTTATCGCCGGGGAGCTGTTTTTT	CSGGVIAGELFF
TRBV28	TRBD1	TRBJ2-7	few	TGTGCCAGCGGAGAGACAGGGGGGATCTACGAGCAGTACTTC	CASGETGGIYEQYF
TRBV19	-	TRBJ2-1	-	TGTGCCAGTAGTAAGGGGGGTGGTCCGGCGTCCTCCTACAATGAGCAGTTCTTC	CASSKGGGPASSYNEQFF
TRBV21-1	-	TRBJ2-7	-	TGTGCCAGCAGCCGCGAACCCAACAACCCGGGGGGCAGGGGGAACTACGAGCAGTACTTC	CASSREPNNPGGRGNYEQYF
TRBV24-1	-	TRBJ2-1	-	TGTGCCACCAGTGACCGGGATTTAACCCCCTACAATGAGCAGTTCTTC	CATSDRDLTPYNEQFF
TRBV12-3/TRBV12-4	-	TRBJ2-6	few	TGTGCCAGCAGTTTAGTTCGGCCCTCTGGGGCCAACGTCCTGACTTTC	CASSLVRPSGANVLTF
TRBV27	TRBD1	TRBJ2-7	-	TGTGCCAGCAGTCCCTTGACAGGGGCGGTGTACGAGCAGTACTTC	CASSPLTGAVYEQYF
TRBV30	TRBD2	TRBJ2-7	few	TGTGCCTGGAGCATAGCGGGGGGTTCCTACGAGCAGTACTTC	CAWSIAGGSYEQYF
TRBV20-1	-	TRBJ2-3	few	TGCAGTGCTGGACCGTCCCCAGATACGCAGTATTTT	CSAGPSPDTQYF
TRBV7-2	TRBD1	TRBJ2-1	few	TGTGCCAGCAGCTTAGTCGGGACAGGGAATTACAATGAGCAGTTCTTC	CASSLVGTGNYNEQFF
TRBV20-1	-	TRBJ1-4	many	TGCAGTGCTAGGGGGGGGAGCAATGAAAAACTGTTTTTT	CSARGGSNEKLFF
TRBV2	TRBD2	TRBJ2-7	-	TGTGCCAGCACCAAGACTAGCGGGGATACCTACGAGCAGTACTTC	CASTKTSGDTYEQYF
TRBV4-2	-	TRBJ2-5	-	TGTGCCAGCAGCCCGACAGCGGTTCAAGAGACCCAGTACTTC	CASSPTAVQETQYF
TRBV6-5	-	TRBJ1-2	-	TGTGCCAGCAGTTACTCGAGCCGGGGGCGAGACTATGGCTACACCTTC	CASSYSSRGRDYGYTF
TRBV28	TRBD1	TRBJ2-7	-	TGTGCCAGCACAGGGGGACACTCCTACGAGCAGTACTTC	CASTGGHSYEQYF
TRBV7-3	-	TRBJ2-1	few	TGTGCCAGCAGCTTACAGCCCTCCTACAATGAGCAGTTCTTC	CASSLQPSYNEQFF
TRBV19	-	TRBJ1-3	-	TGTGCCAGTAGTATTACGGGGGCATCTGGAAACACCATATATTTT	CASSITGASGNTIYF
TRBV5-1	TRBD2	TRBJ2-3	-	TGCGCCAGCAGCTTCCGCGGGGGGGCAGATACGCAGTATTTT	CASSFRGGADTQYF
TRBV6-2/TRBV6-3	-	TRBJ2-7	few	TGTGCCGTGAAGCAGGGACCCTACGAGCAGTACTTC	CAVKQGPYEQYF
TRBV7-3	-	TRBJ2-2	few	TGTGCCAGCAGCCCGTCAGTGCTAAACCCGGCCGGGGAGCTGTTTTTT	CASSPSVLNPAGELFF
TRBV6-1	-	TRBJ2-7	-	TGTGCCAGCAGTGAACCTGGAGACTACGAGCAGTACTTC	CASSEPGDYEQYF
TRBV29-1	-	TRBJ2-1	-	TGCAGCGACTCCAGGGGGGGGCCGACTTCTGAGCAGTTCTTC	CSDSRGGPTSEQFF
TRBV10-3	-	TRBJ2-5	few	TGTGCCATCAGTGAAGGCACTGAAGAGACCCAGTACTTC	CAISEGTEETQYF
TRBV20-1	-	TRBJ1-4	-	TGCAGTGCTGCCCCCGGCTACGGGGAAAAACTGTTTTTT	CSAAPGYGEKLFF
TRBV2	-	TRBJ2-1	many	TGTGCCAGCCGCCGAGGGGGTAACAATGAGCAGTTCTTC	CASRRGGNNEQFF
TRBV7-9	-	TRBJ2-7	few	TGTGCCAGCAGCTTAGGTACGGAACTACAGCAGTACTTC	CASSLGTELQQYF
TRBV12-3/TRBV12-4	TRBD1	TRBJ2-7	-	TGTGCCAGCAGTGCCGGGACAGGGTTTTACGAGCAGTACTTC	CASSAGTGFYEQYF
TRBV7-9	TRBD2	TRBJ2-1	-	TGTGCCAGCAGCCAGAACGGGGGGACCTACAATGAGCAGTTCTTC	CASSQNGGTYNEQFF
TRBV3-1	-	TRBJ2-3	-	TGTGCCAGCAGCACACGTCGGTCCGCAGATACGCAGTATTTT	CASSTRRSADTQYF